Below are 10 T cell receptor beta chains sequenced from a single sample in a study of blood T cells in healthy people across ages. A sample-barcoded 5' primer and a J-beta primer mix were used in a second PCR of roughly 7 to 12 cycles. TCRdb used MiXCR to reprocess the 5' RACE reads, holding one entry per CDR3 protein. This table has just under 750,000 distinct CDR3 sequences, about a fifth appearing once. Sequences were obtained from blood. The receptor source for this set is an older man in good health.

Many counts were recorded for this clonotype. The chain has TRBV5-1 and TRBJ1-5; D is possibly TRBD1 (6 bases). With 0 bases removed from V and 2 bases from J, the gap between germline ends came to 12 bases. Germline loops: CDR1 SGHRS, CDR2 YFSETQ. The CDR3 is made up of 16 amino acids. The CDR3, as DNA: TGCGCCAGCAGCTTGGAGGGAGGGGGAGGCAATCAGCCCCAGCATTTT. This translates into CASSLEGGGGNQPQHF.

The gene calls are TRBV2 and TRBJ1-4; D possibly corresponds to TRBD1 (5 bases). The CDR3 runs to 15 residues. V was shortened by 2 bases and J by 0 bases, with 7 bases between the two germline ends. Germline CDR1 is SNHLY and CDR2 is FYNNEI. The CDR3 DNA reads TGTGCCAGCAGTGAACAACAGGCAACTAATGAAAAACTGTTTTTT. Amino acid sequence: CASSEQQATNEKLFF.

CDR3 protein: CASRASGRQETQYF. CDR3 nucleotides: TGTGCCAGCAGGGCTAGCGGGAGGCAAGAGACCCAGTACTTC. The rearrangement uses TRBV7-2 and TRBJ2-5, with 11 nucleotides matching TRBD2. The CDR3 spans 14 residues. Germline V gene data show CDR1 as SGHTA and CDR2 as FQGNSA. V dropped 6 bases and J dropped 2; count of bases not matched to a gene: 2.

V is TRBV20-1 and J is TRBJ2-1, with TRBD1 matching 8 bases. V was clipped by 2 bases and J by 4 bases; unmatched bases: 7. This CDR3 is built from 15 residues. The germline gives CDR1 DFQATT, CDR2 SNEGSKA (reference sequence). This CDR3 is CSARPGTGRYNEQFF. CDR3 DNA sequence: TGCAGTGCTAGACCAGGGACAGGTCGTTACAATGAGCAGTTCTTC.

V and J are TRBV5-1 and TRBJ2-3; 7 bases are shared with TRBD1. This CDR3 is 16 amino acids long. J was trimmed by 6 bases and V by 4 bases; bases with no gene match: 14. Germline V CDR1 and CDR2: SGHRS, YFSETQ. Here the CDR3 reads CASSLLQGPGVDTQYF. DNA for the CDR3: TGCGCCAGCAGCCTACTACAGGGGCCCGGAGTGGATACGCAGTATTTT.

This clonotype was recorded a few times. The chain recombines TRBV29-1 with TRBJ2-3; D not resolved. In germline, CDR1 is SQVTM, CDR2 ANQGSEA. Trimming pared 4 bases from V and 2 bases from J, leaving 10 bases between. The CDR3 totals 13 residues. CDR3: CSVAPEVTDTQYF. The DNA of the CDR3 is TGCAGCGTTGCTCCGGAAGTCACAGATACGCAGTATTTT.

The J gene is TRBJ1-3, the V gene TRBV21-1. TRBV21-1 is reported as a pseudogene. The CDR3 consists of 14 residues. DNA of the CDR3: TGTGCCAGCAGCAAAGGAGGGACTGGAAACACCATATATTTT. Amino acid sequence: CASSKGGTGNTIYF.

There are a few counts of this clonotype. This may arise from a read error, as a much more abundant clone is one base away. The rearrangement uses TRBV20-1 and TRBJ1-2; unclear D gene. Germline values: CDR1 DFQATT, CDR2 SNEGSKA (reference sequence). CDR3 length: 11 residues. CDR3 sequence (DNA): TGCCGTGCTAGCGAGAGATATGGCTACACCTTC. Its protein product is CRASERYGYTF.

About this clonotype itself: Given the absence of the conserved phenylalanine or tryptophan at the CDR3 end, a read error is likely. This rearrangement joins TRBV15 to TRBJ2-7; D gene ambiguous. CDR3 length: 14 amino acids. The germline V gene has CDR1 LNHNV and CDR2 YYDKDF (reference sequence). V lost 0 bases and J 6 bases, leaving 12 bases between the germline ends. The CDR3 here is CATSRDLGLGEQYS. In DNA form, the CDR3 reads TGTGCCACCAGCAGAGATTTGGGGTTGGGCGAGCAGTACTCC.

In this sample, this clonotype turned up a few times. This chain joins TRBV29-1 and TRBJ2-7; TRBD2 is a possible D gene (6 bases). The CDR3 has 12 residues. The V gene's germline CDR1 is SQVTM and CDR2 ANQGSEA. Trimming left V 3 bases short and J 3 bases short, with 9 bases between. The CDR3 coding sequence is TGCAGCGTTGAGGTTAGCGGCTACGAGCAGTACGTC. Its translation is CSVEVSGYEQYV.